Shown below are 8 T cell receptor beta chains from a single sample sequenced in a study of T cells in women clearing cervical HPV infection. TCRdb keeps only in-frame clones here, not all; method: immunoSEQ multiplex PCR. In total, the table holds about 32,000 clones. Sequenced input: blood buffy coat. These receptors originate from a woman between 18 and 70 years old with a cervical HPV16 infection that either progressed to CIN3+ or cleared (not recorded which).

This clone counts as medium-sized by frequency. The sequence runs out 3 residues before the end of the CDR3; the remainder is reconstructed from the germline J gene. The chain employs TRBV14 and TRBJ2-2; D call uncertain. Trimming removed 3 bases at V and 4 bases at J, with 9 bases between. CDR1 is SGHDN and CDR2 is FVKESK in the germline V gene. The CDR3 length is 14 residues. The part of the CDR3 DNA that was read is TGTGCCAGCAGCCAGGTACACCCCACCGGGGAG. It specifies CASSQVHPTGE. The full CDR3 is CASSQVHPTGELFF.

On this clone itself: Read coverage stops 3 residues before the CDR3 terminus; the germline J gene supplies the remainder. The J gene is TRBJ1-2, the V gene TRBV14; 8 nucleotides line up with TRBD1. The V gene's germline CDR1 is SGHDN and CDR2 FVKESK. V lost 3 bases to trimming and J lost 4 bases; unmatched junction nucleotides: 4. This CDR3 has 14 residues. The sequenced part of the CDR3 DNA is TGTGCCAGCAGCCAGGACAGGGTGAGCTATGGC. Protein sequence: CASSQDRVSYG. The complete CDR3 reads CASSQDRVSYGYTF.

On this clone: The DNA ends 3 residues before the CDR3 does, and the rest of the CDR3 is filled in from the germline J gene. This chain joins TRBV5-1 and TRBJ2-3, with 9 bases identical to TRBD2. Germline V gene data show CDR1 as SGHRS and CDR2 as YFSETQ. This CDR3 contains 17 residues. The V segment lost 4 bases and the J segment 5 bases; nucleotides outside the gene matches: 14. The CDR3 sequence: CASSLAASGGSGDTQYF. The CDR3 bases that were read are TGCGCCAGCAGCCTTGCGGCGAGCGGGGGGTCCGGAGATACG.

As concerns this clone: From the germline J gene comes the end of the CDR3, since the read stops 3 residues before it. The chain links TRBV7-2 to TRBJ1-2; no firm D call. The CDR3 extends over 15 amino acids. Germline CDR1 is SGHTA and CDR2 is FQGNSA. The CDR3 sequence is CASSLVRRAVDTYTF. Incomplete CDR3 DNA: TGTGCCAGCAGCTTAGTCCGGCGGGCAGTAGATACC.

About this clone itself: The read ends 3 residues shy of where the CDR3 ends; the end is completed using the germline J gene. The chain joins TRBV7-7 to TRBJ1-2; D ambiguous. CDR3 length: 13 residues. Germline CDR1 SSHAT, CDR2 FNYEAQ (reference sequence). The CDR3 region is CASSPRLFIDYTF. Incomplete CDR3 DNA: TGTGCCAGCAGCCCCCGACTTTTTATCGAC.

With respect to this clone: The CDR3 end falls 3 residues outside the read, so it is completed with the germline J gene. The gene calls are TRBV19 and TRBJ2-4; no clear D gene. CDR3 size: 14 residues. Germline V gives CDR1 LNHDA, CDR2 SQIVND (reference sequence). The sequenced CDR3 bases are TGTGCCAGTAGTATAGGTCCGGCTAACTATGGT. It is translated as CASSIGPANYG. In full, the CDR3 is CASSIGPANYGQYF.

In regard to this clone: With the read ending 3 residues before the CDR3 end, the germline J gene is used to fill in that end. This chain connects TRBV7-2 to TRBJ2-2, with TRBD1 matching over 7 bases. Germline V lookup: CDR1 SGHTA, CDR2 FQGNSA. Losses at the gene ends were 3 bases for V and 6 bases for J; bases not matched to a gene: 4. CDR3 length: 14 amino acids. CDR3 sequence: CASSLTGWAGELFF. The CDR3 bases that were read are TGTGCCAGCAGCTTGACAGGGTGGGCCGGGGAG. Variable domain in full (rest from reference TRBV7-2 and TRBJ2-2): GAGVSQSPSNKVTEKGKDVELRCDPISGHTALYWYRQSLGQGLEFLIYFQGNSAPDKSGLPSDRFSAERTGGSVSTLTIQRTQQEDSAVYLCASSLTGWAGELFFGEGSRLTVL.

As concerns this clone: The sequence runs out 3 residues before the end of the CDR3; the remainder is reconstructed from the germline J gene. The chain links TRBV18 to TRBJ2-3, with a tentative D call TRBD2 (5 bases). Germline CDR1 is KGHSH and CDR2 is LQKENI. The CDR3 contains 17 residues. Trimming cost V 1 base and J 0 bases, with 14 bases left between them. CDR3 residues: CASSPRVRAASTDTQYF. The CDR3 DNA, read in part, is TGTGCCAGCTCACCACGGGTGCGGGCAGCCAGCACAGATACG.